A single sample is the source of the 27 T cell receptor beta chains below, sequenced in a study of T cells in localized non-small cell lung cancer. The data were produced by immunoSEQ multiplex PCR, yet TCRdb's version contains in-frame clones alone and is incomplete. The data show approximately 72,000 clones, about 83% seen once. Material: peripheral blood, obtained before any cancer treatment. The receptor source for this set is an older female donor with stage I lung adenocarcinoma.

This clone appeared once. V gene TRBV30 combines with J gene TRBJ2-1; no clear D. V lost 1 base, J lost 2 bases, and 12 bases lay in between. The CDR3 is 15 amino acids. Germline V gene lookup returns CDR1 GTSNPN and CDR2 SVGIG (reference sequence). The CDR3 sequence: CAWSAGSTTYNEQFF. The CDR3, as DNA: TGTGCCTGGAGTGCGGGTTCCACAACCTACAATGAGCAGTTCTTC.

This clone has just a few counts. The CDR3 bases are TGTGCCAGCTCCCGGGACAACAACGAGCCCCAGCATTTT. It translates to CASSRDNNEPQHF. The J gene is TRBJ1-5, the V gene TRBV18, with D possibly TRBD1 on 6 matching bases. In germline, CDR1 is KGHSH, CDR2 LQKENI. CDR3 size: 13 residues. Trimming pared 6 bases from V and 8 bases from J, leaving 14 bases between.

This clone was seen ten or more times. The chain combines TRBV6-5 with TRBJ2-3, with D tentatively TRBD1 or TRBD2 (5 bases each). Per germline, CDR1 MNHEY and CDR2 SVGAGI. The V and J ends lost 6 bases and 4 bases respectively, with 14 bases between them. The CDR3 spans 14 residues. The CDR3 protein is CASSTGTQADTQYF. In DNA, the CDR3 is TGTGCCAGCAGCACCGGGACCCAAGCAGATACGCAGTATTTT.

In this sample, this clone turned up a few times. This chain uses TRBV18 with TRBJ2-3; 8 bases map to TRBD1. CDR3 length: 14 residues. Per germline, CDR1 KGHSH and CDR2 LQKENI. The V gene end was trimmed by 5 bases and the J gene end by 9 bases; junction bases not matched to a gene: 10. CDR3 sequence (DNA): TGTGCCAGCTCAGGACAGGGCGGCGCAGCCACGCAGTATTTT. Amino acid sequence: CASSGQGGAATQYF.

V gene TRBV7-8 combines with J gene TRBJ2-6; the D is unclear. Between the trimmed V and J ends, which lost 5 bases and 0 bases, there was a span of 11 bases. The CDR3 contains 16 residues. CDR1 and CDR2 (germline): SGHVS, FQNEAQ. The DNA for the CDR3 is TGTGCCAGCAGCACGGTGTCCTTCTCTGGGGCCAACGTCCTGACTTTC. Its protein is CASSTVSFSGANVLTF. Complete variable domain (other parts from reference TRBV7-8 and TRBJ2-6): GAGVSQSPRYKVAKRGQDVALRCDPISGHVSLFWYQQALGQGPEFLTYFQNEAQLDKSGLPSDRFFAERPEGSVSTLKIQRTQQEDSAVYLCASSTVSFSGANVLTFGAGSRLTVL.

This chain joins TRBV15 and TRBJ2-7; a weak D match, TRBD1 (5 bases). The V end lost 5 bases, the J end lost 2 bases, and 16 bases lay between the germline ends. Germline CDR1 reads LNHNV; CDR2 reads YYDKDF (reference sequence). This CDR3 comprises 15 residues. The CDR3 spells CATSPTSTVTYEQYF. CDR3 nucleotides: TGTGCCACCAGCCCTACCTCGACAGTAACCTACGAGCAGTACTTC.

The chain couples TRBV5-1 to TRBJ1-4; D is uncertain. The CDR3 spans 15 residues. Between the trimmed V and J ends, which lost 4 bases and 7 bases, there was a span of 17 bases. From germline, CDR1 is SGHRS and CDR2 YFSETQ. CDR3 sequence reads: CASSHGQGPFEKLFF. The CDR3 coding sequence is TGCGCCAGCAGCCACGGGCAAGGCCCTTTTGAAAAACTGTTTTTT.

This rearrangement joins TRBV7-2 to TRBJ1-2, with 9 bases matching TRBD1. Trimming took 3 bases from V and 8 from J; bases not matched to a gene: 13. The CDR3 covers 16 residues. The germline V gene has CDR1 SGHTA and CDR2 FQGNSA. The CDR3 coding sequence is TGTGCCAGCAGCTTCGCGACAGGGGGGCTCCTCCTAGGCTACACCTTC. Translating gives CASSFATGGLLLGYTF.

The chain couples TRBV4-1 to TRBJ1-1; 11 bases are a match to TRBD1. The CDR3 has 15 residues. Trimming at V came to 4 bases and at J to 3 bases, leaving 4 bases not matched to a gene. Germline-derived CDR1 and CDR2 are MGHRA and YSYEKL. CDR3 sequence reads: CASSLPGQGDTEAFF. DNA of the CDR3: TGCGCCAGCAGCCTACCGGGACAGGGGGACACTGAAGCTTTCTTT.

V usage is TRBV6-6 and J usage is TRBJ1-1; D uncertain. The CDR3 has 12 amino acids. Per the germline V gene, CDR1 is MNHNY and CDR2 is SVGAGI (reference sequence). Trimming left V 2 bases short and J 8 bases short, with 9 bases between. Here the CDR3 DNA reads TGTGCCAGCAGTTACCCCGCGGGCGAAGCTTTCTTT. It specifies CASSYPAGEAFF.

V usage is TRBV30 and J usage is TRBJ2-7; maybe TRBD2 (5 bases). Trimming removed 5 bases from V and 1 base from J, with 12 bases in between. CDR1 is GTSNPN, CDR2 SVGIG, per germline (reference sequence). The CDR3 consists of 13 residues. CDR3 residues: CAWVTEVSYEQYF. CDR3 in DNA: TGTGCCTGGGTGACGGAGGTGTCCTACGAGCAGTACTTC. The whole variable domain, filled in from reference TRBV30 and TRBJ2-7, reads SQTIHQWPATLVQPVGSPLSLECTVEGTSNPNLYWYRQAAGRGLQLLFYSVGIGQISSEVPQNLSASRPQDRQFILSSKKLLLSDSGFYLCAWVTEVSYEQYFGPGTRLTVT.

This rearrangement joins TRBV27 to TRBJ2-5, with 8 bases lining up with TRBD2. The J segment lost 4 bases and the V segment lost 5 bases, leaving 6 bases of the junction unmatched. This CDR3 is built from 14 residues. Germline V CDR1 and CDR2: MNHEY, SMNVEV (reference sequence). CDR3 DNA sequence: TGTGCCAGCAGTCGGGGGGGGCTTCTAGAGACCCAGTACTTC. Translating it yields CASSRGGLLETQYF.

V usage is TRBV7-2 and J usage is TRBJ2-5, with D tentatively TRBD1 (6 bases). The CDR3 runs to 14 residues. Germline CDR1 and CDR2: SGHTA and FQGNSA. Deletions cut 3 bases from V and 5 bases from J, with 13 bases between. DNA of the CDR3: TGTGCCAGCAGCTTCTGGACCCAGGGGGAGACCCAGTACTTC. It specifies CASSFWTQGETQYF.

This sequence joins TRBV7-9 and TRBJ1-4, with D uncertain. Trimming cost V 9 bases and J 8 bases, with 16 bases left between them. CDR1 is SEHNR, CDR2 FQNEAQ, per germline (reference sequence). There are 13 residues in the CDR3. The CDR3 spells CASFSGQGEKLFF. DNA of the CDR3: TGTGCCAGTTTCTCCGGCCAAGGCGAAAAACTGTTTTTT.

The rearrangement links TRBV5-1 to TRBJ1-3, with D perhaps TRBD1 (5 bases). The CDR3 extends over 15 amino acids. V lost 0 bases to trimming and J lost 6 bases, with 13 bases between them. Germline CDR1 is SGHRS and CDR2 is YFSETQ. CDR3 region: CASSLVEGPKNTIYF. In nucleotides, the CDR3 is TGCGCCAGCAGCTTGGTCGAGGGGCCGAAAAACACCATATATTTT.

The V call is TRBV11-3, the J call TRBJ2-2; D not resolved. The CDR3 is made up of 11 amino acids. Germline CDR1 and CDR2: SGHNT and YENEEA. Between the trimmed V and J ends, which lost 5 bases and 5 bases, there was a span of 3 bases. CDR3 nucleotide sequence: TGTGCCAGCAGCAAGACCGGGGAGCTGTTTTTT. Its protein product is CASSKTGELFF.

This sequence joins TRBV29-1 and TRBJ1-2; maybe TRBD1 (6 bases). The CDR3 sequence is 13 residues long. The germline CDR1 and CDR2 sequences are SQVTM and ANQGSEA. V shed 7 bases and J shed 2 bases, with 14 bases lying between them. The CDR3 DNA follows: TGCAGCGCGACCCAGGGGTCGAACTATGGCTACACCTTC. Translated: CSATQGSNYGYTF.

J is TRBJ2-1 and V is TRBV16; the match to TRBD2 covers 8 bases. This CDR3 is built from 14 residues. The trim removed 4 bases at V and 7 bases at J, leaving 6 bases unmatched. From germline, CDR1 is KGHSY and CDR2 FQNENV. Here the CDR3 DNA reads TGTGCCAGCAGCCTCAACCGGGGGGGTAATGAGCAGTTCTTC. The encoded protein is CASSLNRGGNEQFF.

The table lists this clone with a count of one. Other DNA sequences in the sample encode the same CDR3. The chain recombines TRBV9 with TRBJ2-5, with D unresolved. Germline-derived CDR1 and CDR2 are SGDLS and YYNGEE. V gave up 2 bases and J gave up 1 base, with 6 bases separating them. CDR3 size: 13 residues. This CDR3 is CASSVSSQETQYF. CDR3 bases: TGTGCCAGCAGCGTCAGCAGCCAAGAGACCCAGTACTTC.

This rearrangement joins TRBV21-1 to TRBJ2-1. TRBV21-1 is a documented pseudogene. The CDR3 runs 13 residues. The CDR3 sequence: CASSNVQLNEQFF. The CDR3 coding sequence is TGTGCCAGCAGCAATGTTCAGCTCAATGAGCAGTTCTTC.

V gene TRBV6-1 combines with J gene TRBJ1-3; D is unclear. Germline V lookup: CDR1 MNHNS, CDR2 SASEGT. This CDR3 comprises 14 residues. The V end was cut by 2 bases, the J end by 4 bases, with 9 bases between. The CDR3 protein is CASSESAHGNTIYF. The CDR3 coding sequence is TGTGCCAGCAGTGAATCGGCACACGGAAACACCATATATTTT.

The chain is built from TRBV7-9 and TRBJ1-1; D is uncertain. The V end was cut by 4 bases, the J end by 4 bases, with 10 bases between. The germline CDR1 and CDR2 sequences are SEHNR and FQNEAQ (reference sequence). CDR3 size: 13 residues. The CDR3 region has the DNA TGTGCCAGCAGCTCTCGACAATTCACTGAAGCTTTCTTT. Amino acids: CASSSRQFTEAFF.

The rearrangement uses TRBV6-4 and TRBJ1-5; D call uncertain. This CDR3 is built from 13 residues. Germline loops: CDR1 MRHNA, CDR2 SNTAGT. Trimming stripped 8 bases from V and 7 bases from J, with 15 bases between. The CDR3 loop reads CASGHEVGQPQHF. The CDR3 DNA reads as TGTGCCAGCGGGCATGAAGTAGGGCAGCCCCAGCATTTT.

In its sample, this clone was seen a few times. The CDR3 is CASSQIQGVEQFF. The CDR3, as DNA: TGTGCCAGCAGCCAAATACAGGGCGTTGAGCAGTTCTTC. The J gene is TRBJ2-1, the V gene TRBV7-9; D is possibly TRBD1 (6 bases). Germline CDR1 is SEHNR and CDR2 is FQNEAQ (reference sequence). Trimming removed 5 bases at V and 9 bases at J, with 14 bases between. The CDR3 is 13 residues long.

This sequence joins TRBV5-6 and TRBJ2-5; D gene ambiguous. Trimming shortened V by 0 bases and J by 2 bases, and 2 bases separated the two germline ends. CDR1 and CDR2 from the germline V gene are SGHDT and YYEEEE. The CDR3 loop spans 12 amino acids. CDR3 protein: CASSLAQETQYF. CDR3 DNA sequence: TGTGCCAGCAGCTTGGCTCAAGAGACCCAGTACTTC.

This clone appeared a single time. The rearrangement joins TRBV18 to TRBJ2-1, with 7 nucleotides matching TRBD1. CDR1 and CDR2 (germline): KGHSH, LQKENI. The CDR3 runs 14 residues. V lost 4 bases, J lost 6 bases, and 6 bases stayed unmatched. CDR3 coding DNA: TGTGCCAGCTCACAGGCCGACAGGGTCAATGAGCAGTTCTTC. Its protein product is CASSQADRVNEQFF.

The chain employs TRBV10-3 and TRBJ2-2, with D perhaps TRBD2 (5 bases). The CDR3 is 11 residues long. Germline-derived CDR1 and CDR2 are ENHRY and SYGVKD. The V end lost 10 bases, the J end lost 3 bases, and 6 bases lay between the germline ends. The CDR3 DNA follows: TGTGCCAGCGGGCACACCGGGGAGCTGTTTTTT. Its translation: CASGHTGELFF.